This T cell receptor beta chain was identified in a study of cytotoxic CD8 clonotypes in ibrutinib-treated CLL. Overall study context: Outcomes included approximately 24 partial and 2 complete responses; after median around 65 months, approximately 14 stayed remitted and about twelve progressed. Samples averaged about 260,000 productive templates and 90,000 to 100,000 productive rearrangements.

Using immunoSEQ multiplex PCR, the repertoire was profiled, and TCRdb retains in-frame clones only, with some absent. This table holds 250,000 to 350,000 clones, roughly four fifths found once. Germline-derived CDR1 and CDR2 are SNHLY and FYNNEI. CDR3 length: 14 amino acids. Between the trimmed V and J ends, which lost 1 base and 5 bases, there was a span of 8 bases. The rearrangement uses TRBV2 and TRBJ2-2; D uncertain. This TCR was sampled from a human donor with chronic lymphocytic leukemia. The material was PBMCs, obtained at disease progression, from a patient treated with ibrutinib. The CDR3 nucleotides read TGTGCCAGCAGTGAAGATTTGGGAACCGGGGAGCTGTTTTTT. As protein: CASSEDLGTGELFF.